These T cell receptor beta chains were read from a single sample in a study of CD8+CD57+ T cells in acquired aplastic anemia. One entry per CDR3 protein results from TCRdb running MiXCR on the reads. The sample carries 150,000 to 200,000 distinct CDR3 sequences, approximately 40% recorded once. Input material: sorted CD4+, CD8+, or CD8+CD57+ T cells (not recorded which) from PBMCs. Receptors were obtained from a human donor in good health. Each CDR3 is given with its conserved first and last residue. Fields, in order: V gene, J gene, D gene, CDR3 length, clone size, CDR3 DNA, CDR3 protein. A D gene is named only where the DNA matches it firmly. Clone size appears in some rows only: once, few, many, or a class for an expanded clone.

v_gene: TRBV29-1; j_gene: TRBJ2-7; d_gene: -; len: 11; abundance: -; CDR3nt: TGCAGCGTTGAGGGGACGGACGAGCAGTACTTC; CDR3aa: CSVEGTDEQYF
v_gene: TRBV5-1; j_gene: TRBJ1-5; d_gene: TRBD1; len: 15; abundance: -; CDR3nt: TGCGCCAGCAGCGCGACAGGGTTTTGGGGTCAGCCCCAGCATTTT; CDR3aa: CASSATGFWGQPQHF
v_gene: TRBV19; j_gene: TRBJ2-7; d_gene: -; len: 14; abundance: many; CDR3nt: TGTGCCAGTAGTATTCAACCGGGCTCCTACGAGCAGTACTTC; CDR3aa: CASSIQPGSYEQYF
v_gene: TRBV10-1; j_gene: TRBJ2-1; d_gene: -; len: 15; abundance: many; CDR3nt: TGCGCCACCTCGGCTGGGGAGTCTAAGGGCAATGAGCAGTTCTTC; CDR3aa: CATSAGESKGNEQFF
v_gene: TRBV29-1; j_gene: TRBJ1-1; d_gene: TRBD1; len: 16; abundance: -; CDR3nt: TGCAGCTTTAAACCAAGGGACAGCCTCTCAAACACTGAAGCTTTCTTT; CDR3aa: CSFKPRDSLSNTEAFF
v_gene: TRBV19; j_gene: TRBJ2-5; d_gene: TRBD1; len: 15; abundance: few; CDR3nt: TGTGCCAGTAGTATCCCACAGGGGACCGGGGAGACCCAGTACTTC; CDR3aa: CASSIPQGTGETQYF
v_gene: TRBV20-1; j_gene: TRBJ2-1; d_gene: -; len: 17; abundance: many; CDR3nt: TGCAGTGCTAGAGGTCCTGGAATCTCCCCCTCCTACAATGAGCAGTTCTTC; CDR3aa: CSARGPGISPSYNEQFF
v_gene: TRBV10-3; j_gene: TRBJ2-3; d_gene: -; len: 14; abundance: few; CDR3nt: TGTGCCATCAGTGAGTCGAAGGGACCAGATACGCAGTATTTT; CDR3aa: CAISESKGPDTQYF
v_gene: TRBV10-3; j_gene: TRBJ1-1; d_gene: -; len: 13; abundance: -; CDR3nt: TGTGCCACCAGGGACACGGTGCAGACTGAAGCTTTCTTT; CDR3aa: CATRDTVQTEAFF
v_gene: TRBV15; j_gene: TRBJ2-3; d_gene: -; len: 15; abundance: -; CDR3nt: TGTGCCACCAGCGTTCAGGGGTATAGCGGAGATACGCAGTATTTT; CDR3aa: CATSVQGYSGDTQYF
v_gene: TRBV2; j_gene: TRBJ2-1; d_gene: -; len: 16; abundance: -; CDR3nt: TGTGCCAGCACCCCTGCCTGGGGTCTTCGAAACAATGAGCAGTTCTTC; CDR3aa: CASTPAWGLRNNEQFF
v_gene: TRBV14; j_gene: TRBJ2-1; d_gene: TRBD2; len: 16; abundance: -; CDR3nt: TGTGCCAGCAGCTTTCCGGGACTAGCGAAATACAATGAGCAGTTCTTC; CDR3aa: CASSFPGLAKYNEQFF
v_gene: TRBV6-2/TRBV6-3; j_gene: TRBJ1-1; d_gene: -; len: 13; abundance: many; CDR3nt: TGTGCCAGCACGTCGATAATGAACACTGAAGCTTTCTTT; CDR3aa: CASTSIMNTEAFF
v_gene: TRBV7-6; j_gene: TRBJ2-7; d_gene: -; len: 14; abundance: -; CDR3nt: TGTGCCAGCAGCTTGAGCGAAGGAGGTTACGAGCAGTACTTC; CDR3aa: CASSLSEGGYEQYF
v_gene: TRBV11-3; j_gene: TRBJ1-3; d_gene: -; len: 15; abundance: few; CDR3nt: TGTGCCAGCAGCTTAGGGGGGGCATCTGGAAACACCATATATTTT; CDR3aa: CASSLGGASGNTIYF
v_gene: TRBV25-1; j_gene: TRBJ2-3; d_gene: TRBD2; len: 15; abundance: few; CDR3nt: TGTGCCAGCAGTGAAACGGGAGGGTGGGCAGATACGCAGTATTTT; CDR3aa: CASSETGGWADTQYF
v_gene: TRBV20-1; j_gene: TRBJ1-1; d_gene: TRBD1; len: 16; abundance: many; CDR3nt: TGCAGTGCTAGAGAACCGAGAAGGACAGGGCGTGATGAAGCTTTCTTT; CDR3aa: CSAREPRRTGRDEAFF
v_gene: TRBV7-9; j_gene: TRBJ2-5; d_gene: -; len: 12; abundance: -; CDR3nt: TGTGCCAGCAGCTTAATGGGAGAGACCCAGTACTTC; CDR3aa: CASSLMGETQYF
v_gene: TRBV3-1; j_gene: TRBJ2-7; d_gene: TRBD2; len: 16; abundance: -; CDR3nt: TGTGCCAGCAGCCAAGGACTAGCGGGAGGGCGAGACGAGCAGTACTTC; CDR3aa: CASSQGLAGGRDEQYF
v_gene: TRBV20-1; j_gene: TRBJ1-2; d_gene: -; len: 13; abundance: once; CDR3nt: TGCAGTGCTAGAAAGGGCGGCTTCCCTGGCTACACCTTC; CDR3aa: CSARKGGFPGYTF
v_gene: TRBV25-1; j_gene: TRBJ2-5; d_gene: TRBD1; len: 14; abundance: -; CDR3nt: TGTGCCAGCAGCGTTGACAGACAGGGGGCGGCCCAGTACTTC; CDR3aa: CASSVDRQGAAQYF
v_gene: TRBV27; j_gene: TRBJ2-7; d_gene: TRBD2; len: 16; abundance: few; CDR3nt: TGTGCCAGCAGTTTCCTAGCGGGAGGGGGGCGCTACGAGCAGTACTTC; CDR3aa: CASSFLAGGGRYEQYF
v_gene: TRBV4-2; j_gene: TRBJ2-1; d_gene: -; len: 12; abundance: many; CDR3nt: TGTGCCAGCAGCCAAGATCCGAGCGAGCAGTTCTTC; CDR3aa: CASSQDPSEQFF
v_gene: TRBV10-3; j_gene: TRBJ1-2; d_gene: -; len: 13; abundance: -; CDR3nt: TGTGCCATCGTTGAGGACAGCTCCTATGGCTACACCTTC; CDR3aa: CAIVEDSSYGYTF
v_gene: TRBV2; j_gene: TRBJ2-7; d_gene: -; len: 13; abundance: -; CDR3nt: TGTGCCAGCAGTGAGGGGCCAAGGGGCGAGCAGTACTTC; CDR3aa: CASSEGPRGEQYF
v_gene: TRBV6-4; j_gene: TRBJ2-3; d_gene: -; len: 12; abundance: -; CDR3nt: TGTGCCAGCAGTGACTCCGAAAATACGCAGTATTTT; CDR3aa: CASSDSENTQYF
v_gene: TRBV7-9; j_gene: TRBJ1-1; d_gene: TRBD1; len: 15; abundance: many; CDR3nt: TGTGCCAGCAGCCAATATGGACAGGGGGATACTGAAGCTTTCTTT; CDR3aa: CASSQYGQGDTEAFF
v_gene: TRBV7-3; j_gene: TRBJ2-7; d_gene: -; len: 13; abundance: many; CDR3nt: TGTGCCAGCGCCCGTTCCAGGGTCAACGAGCAGTACTTC; CDR3aa: CASARSRVNEQYF
v_gene: TRBV24-1; j_gene: TRBJ2-3; d_gene: -; len: 13; abundance: many; CDR3nt: TGTGCCACCAGTGGGACGGGACAACATACGCAGTATTTT; CDR3aa: CATSGTGQHTQYF
v_gene: TRBV29-1; j_gene: TRBJ1-2; d_gene: -; len: 13; abundance: -; CDR3nt: TGCAGCGTTGAGTTACTTAAAGTGGGTGGCTACACCTTC; CDR3aa: CSVELLKVGGYTF
v_gene: TRBV27; j_gene: TRBJ2-7; d_gene: TRBD1; len: 15; abundance: -; CDR3nt: TGTGCCAGCAGCCTAAGAGGGACAGGGGGCTACGAGCAGTACTTC; CDR3aa: CASSLRGTGGYEQYF
v_gene: TRBV4-1; j_gene: TRBJ2-3; d_gene: TRBD2; len: 15; abundance: -; CDR3nt: TGCGCCAGTGGGGTCGGAGCGGGGTTCACAGATACGCAGTATTTT; CDR3aa: CASGVGAGFTDTQYF
v_gene: TRBV12-3/TRBV12-4; j_gene: TRBJ1-4; d_gene: -; len: 15; abundance: -; CDR3nt: TGTGCCGGCAGTTTAGAAGCAAGAACTAATGAAAAACTGTTTTTT; CDR3aa: CAGSLEARTNEKLFF
v_gene: TRBV10-3; j_gene: TRBJ1-2; d_gene: -; len: 15; abundance: -; CDR3nt: TGTGCCATCAGTGACAGTCTAGGCTTTAAGTATGGCTACACCTTC; CDR3aa: CAISDSLGFKYGYTF
v_gene: TRBV20-1; j_gene: TRBJ1-5; d_gene: -; len: 14; abundance: many; CDR3nt: TGCAGTGCTAAGGGGGAAACGGGCAATCAGCCCCAGCATTTT; CDR3aa: CSAKGETGNQPQHF
v_gene: TRBV7-2; j_gene: TRBJ1-1; d_gene: -; len: 13; abundance: -; CDR3nt: TGTGCCAGCAGCTTGGCAGGGACCACTGAAGCTTTCTTT; CDR3aa: CASSLAGTTEAFF